Reported below is one T cell receptor beta chain. Its specificity is not known. The source of the sample is a study of cytomegalovirus exposure and HLA in healthy donors. Notes on the study in general: Cytomegalovirus status was reportedly diagnosed by the classifier with high sensitivity and specificity. The authors listed 150 to 200 TCR beta chains as cytomegalovirus-associated. Rarity held for most TCR sequences, but there were some public TCRs that occurred in many donors.

The donors were part of the roughly 130-subject validation cohort, which stood apart from the approximately 670-subject first cohort. CDR1 MNHEY and CDR2 SMNVEV come from the germline V gene (reference sequence). Between the trimmed V and J ends, which lost 2 bases and 4 bases, there was a span of 6 bases. The CDR3 extends over 13 amino acids. Some clones are missing from TCRdb's copy, which holds only in-frame ones; the method was immunoSEQ multiplex PCR. The sample consists of approximately 70,000 clones, about 95% of them appearing once. The receptor comes from a woman aged 18-29 years in good health and CMV-seronegative. The sequenced sample consisted of PBMCs. The chain links TRBV27 to TRBJ1-3; D is unresolved. The CDR3 sequence is CASSLQQGNTIYF. DNA for the CDR3: TGTGCCAGCAGTTTACAACAGGGAAACACCATATATTTT.